These 24 T cell receptor beta chains came from one sample sequenced in a study of yellow fever vaccine responses in identical twins. TCRdb re-derived calls from the RT-PCR reads in MiXCR, one entry per CDR3 protein. The sample has more than 11,000 distinct CDR3 sequences, around 85% seen once. Material: T cells from blood (PBMCs), unsorted or a sorted subset (not recorded which), obtained before or after yellow fever vaccination (not recorded which). The receptor source for this set is a woman in her late teens or twenties who received the yellow fever vaccine.

This sequence joins TRBV18 and TRBJ2-5; 12 bases fit TRBD2. Germline lookup yields CDR1 KGHSH and CDR2 LQKENI. V lost 3 bases, J lost 4 bases, and 0 bases stayed unmatched. The CDR3 has 14 amino acids. In DNA, the CDR3 is TGTGCCAGCTCACCGGGACTAGCGGGAGAGACCCAGTACTTC. Its protein is CASSPGLAGETQYF.

The chain has TRBV7-9 and TRBJ1-2; D uncertain. Germline CDR1 SEHNR, CDR2 FQNEAQ (reference sequence). This CDR3 is 13 amino acids long. V lost 5 bases and J lost 6, with 13 bases in between. Here the CDR3 reads CASSPGPADGYTF. CDR3 nucleotides: TGTGCCAGCAGCCCCGGGCCGGCGGATGGCTACACCTTC.

The chain links TRBV2 to TRBJ1-5, with a tentative D call TRBD1 (6 bases). Deletions cut 4 bases from V and 14 bases from J, with 21 bases between. Germline V gene sequence: CDR1 SNHLY, CDR2 FYNNEI. The CDR3 is made up of 14 amino acids. The CDR3 bases are TGTGCCAGCAGTGTGTTACAGGGCTCCGATAGCAAGCATTTT. Translated: CASSVLQGSDSKHF.

The CDR3 is CASSQAPSLGASRETQYF. The CDR3 DNA reads TGCGCCAGCAGCCAAGCACCCTCCTTAGGGGCCTCTCGGGAGACCCAGTACTTC. The chain combines TRBV4-1 with TRBJ2-5, with D possibly being TRBD1 (5 bases). This CDR3 is built from 18 residues. V was shortened by 1 base and J by 5 bases, with 23 bases between the two germline ends. Germline V gene lookup returns CDR1 MGHRA and CDR2 YSYEKL.

A few counts support this clonotype. The genes are TRBV12-3 or TRBV12-4 and TRBJ1-6; D may be TRBD1 (6 bases). The CDR3 loop spans 13 amino acids. The V gene lost 6 bases and the J gene lost 12 bases, with 15 bases spanning the gap. In DNA, the CDR3 is TGTGCCAGCAGCCCCCGGGACAAACTACCCCTCCACTTT. Translated, it gives CASSPRDKLPLHF.

This clonotype has just one count. The chain joins TRBV5-4 to TRBJ2-1, with 10 bases fitting TRBD2. Germline assignment: CDR1 SGHNT and CDR2 YYREEE (reference sequence). V lost 1 base to trimming and J lost 2 bases; unmatched junction nucleotides: 3. The CDR3 loop spans 16 amino acids. The CDR3 DNA is TGTGCCAGCAGCTTGTCTACTAGCGGGGCCTACAATGAGCAGTTCTTC. The encoded protein is CASSLSTSGAYNEQFF. Full variable domain (rest looked up from reference TRBV5-4 and TRBJ2-1): ETGVTQSPTHLIKTRGQQVTLRCSSQSGHNTVSWYQQALGQGPQFIFQYYREEENGRGNFPPRFSGLQFPNYSSELNVNALELDDSALYLCASSLSTSGAYNEQFFGPGTRLTVL.

V usage is TRBV29-1 and J usage is TRBJ2-6; the D is unclear. Germline V CDR1 and CDR2: SQVTM, ANQGSEA. V dropped 5 bases and J dropped 1 base, with 6 bases sitting between them. The CDR3 totals 13 residues. The CDR3 DNA follows: TGCAGCGTTTTCAAATCTGGGGCCAACGTCCTGACTTTC. Its translation is CSVFKSGANVLTF. The full variable domain, with the rest looked up from reference TRBV29-1 and TRBJ2-6, is SAVISQKPSRDICQRGTSLTIQCQVDSQVTMMFWYRQQPGQSLTLIATANQGSEATYESGFVIDKFPISRPNLTFSTLTVSNMSPEDSSIYLCSVFKSGANVLTFGAGSRLTVL.

The chain combines TRBV4-1 with TRBJ1-6; unclear D gene. This CDR3 has 14 amino acids. CDR1 and CDR2 from the germline V gene are MGHRA and YSYEKL. V was shortened by 1 base and J by 9 bases, with 10 bases between the two germline ends. This CDR3 reads CASSQGVPGSPLHF. In DNA form, the CDR3 reads TGCGCCAGCAGCCAAGGAGTGCCCGGTTCACCCCTCCACTTT.

V is TRBV20-1 and J is TRBJ2-3; D is tentatively TRBD1 or TRBD2 (5 bases each). Trimming shortened V by 6 bases and J by 0 bases, and 16 bases separated the two germline ends. The CDR3 extends over 15 amino acids. The germline V gene has CDR1 DFQATT and CDR2 SNEGSKA (reference sequence). CDR3 coding DNA: TGCAGTGCACAACACCCGGGACGTAGCACAGATACGCAGTATTTT. It encodes CSAQHPGRSTDTQYF.

This clonotype occurred once. The chain couples TRBV2 to TRBJ1-1; the D gene is possibly TRBD1 (6 bases). Deletions cut 4 bases from V and 1 base from J, with 13 bases between. Germline values: CDR1 SNHLY, CDR2 FYNNEI. The CDR3 extends over 15 amino acids. The CDR3 sequence is CASSVNRVANTEAFF. In nucleotides, the CDR3 is TGTGCCAGCAGTGTTAACAGGGTGGCGAACACTGAAGCTTTCTTT.

This clonotype was counted once. The rearrangement joins TRBV11-1 to TRBJ1-2, with a tentative D call TRBD1 (6 bases). Looked up from germline, CDR1 is SGHAT and CDR2 is FQDESV (reference sequence). This CDR3 is built from 14 residues. Deletions cut 5 bases from V and 6 bases from J, with 16 bases between. CDR3 in DNA: TGTGCCAGCAGCGAGCTCAGGGGAGTGAATGGCTACACCTTC. Translating it yields CASSELRGVNGYTF.

The chain links TRBV29-1 to TRBJ2-3; D remains ambiguous. The length of the CDR3 is 12 residues. Looked up from germline, CDR1 is SQVTM and CDR2 is ANQGSEA. The ends were cut back, 6 bases at V and 1 base at J, with 8 bases in the middle. In nucleotides, the CDR3 is TGCAGCGTAGGGCGAGGCACAGATACGCAGTATTTT. This translates into CSVGRGTDTQYF.

This sequence joins TRBV3-1 and TRBJ2-7; no definite D call. The CDR3 runs 15 residues. Trimming cost V 5 bases and J 7 bases, with 21 bases left between them. In germline, CDR1 is LGHDT, CDR2 YNNKEL (reference sequence). CDR3 DNA: TGTGCCAGCAGCTACACCGGGTCTGACAAGGGAGAGCAGTACTTC. This encodes CASSYTGSDKGEQYF.

The CDR3 sequence: CATRVGTYEQYF. The CDR3 nucleotides are TGTGCCACCAGGGTAGGGACCTACGAGCAGTACTTC. This chain joins TRBV6-1 and TRBJ2-7; D possibly corresponds to TRBD1 (5 bases). The germline gives CDR1 MNHNS, CDR2 SASEGT. This CDR3 spans 12 amino acids. V lost 10 bases, J lost 2 bases, and 12 bases lay in between.

The genes are TRBV12-3 or TRBV12-4 and TRBJ1-2; D is undetermined. V lost 1 base and J 14 bases, leaving 17 bases between the germline ends. The CDR3 is 13 amino acids. The CDR3 sequence is CASSLDIRASLTF. DNA of the CDR3: TGTGCCAGCAGTTTAGACATCCGGGCTTCCCTAACCTTC.

CDR3 region: CASSLDRAENEQFF. The CDR3 DNA is TGTGCCAGCAGCTTAGATCGGGCGGAAAATGAGCAGTTCTTC. V is TRBV11-3 and J is TRBJ2-1; no definite D call. The CDR3 totals 14 residues. Germline CDR1 is SGHNT and CDR2 is YENEEA. The germline V and J ends were trimmed by 0 bases and 7 bases, with 10 bases remaining between them.

The chain joins TRBV7-2 to TRBJ1-2; 8 bases match TRBD1. The CDR3 spans 15 residues. The J segment lost 2 bases and the V segment lost 0 bases, leaving 2 bases of the junction unmatched. CDR1 is SGHTA and CDR2 is FQGNSA in the germline V gene. CDR3 loop: CASSLARTGNYGYTF. Here the CDR3 DNA reads TGTGCCAGCAGCTTAGCGCGGACAGGGAACTATGGCTACACCTTC.

The chain recombines TRBV7-9 with TRBJ2-5, with 14 nucleotides matching TRBD2. Trimming cost V 3 bases and J 5 bases; bases outside gene matches: 5. Per the germline V gene, CDR1 is SEHNR and CDR2 is FQNEAQ (reference sequence). The CDR3 sequence is 16 residues long. The CDR3 here is CASSLGLAGVYETQYF. DNA of the CDR3: TGTGCCAGCAGCTTGGGACTAGCGGGAGTCTACGAGACCCAGTACTTC.

The genes are TRBV28 and TRBJ2-3; D remains ambiguous. Germline-derived CDR1 and CDR2 are MDHEN and SYDVKM. CDR3 length: 15 residues. The ends were cut back, 6 bases at V and 2 bases at J, with 15 bases in the middle. The CDR3: CASRPVKRITDTQYF. Here the CDR3 DNA reads TGTGCCAGCAGGCCGGTAAAGAGGATCACAGATACGCAGTATTTT.

The table lists this clonotype with a few counts. This rearrangement joins TRBV10-3 to TRBJ1-2; the match to TRBD1 covers 12 bases. V was pared by 9 bases and J by 7 bases, with 6 bases of the junction left unmatched. The CDR3 is made up of 13 amino acids. Germline CDR1 reads ENHRY; CDR2 reads SYGVKD. CDR3 residues: CAMGQGALGGYTF. CDR3 DNA sequence: TGTGCCATGGGACAGGGGGCGCTGGGTGGCTACACCTTC.

This clonotype was counted between two and nine times. CDR3 DNA sequence: TGCAGTGCTAGAGATCTCGTGAACACTGAAGCTTTCTTT. Translation: CSARDLVNTEAFF. This chain connects TRBV20-1 to TRBJ1-1; D not resolved. The CDR3 spans 13 residues. Trimming took off 0 bases at V and 0 bases at J, with 5 bases between the two ends. Germline V gene data show CDR1 as DFQATT and CDR2 as SNEGSKA (reference sequence).

The V and J genes are TRBV2 and TRBJ2-7, with D possibly being TRBD1 or TRBD2 (5 bases each). Germline V gives CDR1 SNHLY, CDR2 FYNNEI. Trimming stripped 6 bases from V and 3 bases from J, with 21 bases between. The CDR3 runs 16 residues. The CDR3 here is CASREQTQGVGYEQYV. The CDR3 DNA reads as TGTGCCAGCAGAGAACAAACCCAGGGAGTGGGCTACGAGCAGTACGTC.

This rearrangement joins TRBV12-3 or TRBV12-4 to TRBJ1-1, with D unclear. V gave up 3 bases and J gave up 7 bases, with 6 bases separating them. The CDR3 covers 11 residues. As DNA, the CDR3 is TGTGCCAGCAGTTTTCTAGGTGAAGCTTTCTTT. Protein: CASSFLGEAFF.

The J gene is TRBJ1-2, the V gene TRBV3-1; 8 nucleotides match TRBD1. CDR3 length: 14 residues. Germline trimming cut 2 bases from V and 2 bases from J; bases unmatched to any gene: 1. Looked up from germline, CDR1 is LGHDT and CDR2 is YNNKEL (reference sequence). The CDR3 DNA reads TGTGCCAGCAGCCAATGGACAGGGAACTATGGCTACACCTTC. The encoded protein is CASSQWTGNYGYTF.